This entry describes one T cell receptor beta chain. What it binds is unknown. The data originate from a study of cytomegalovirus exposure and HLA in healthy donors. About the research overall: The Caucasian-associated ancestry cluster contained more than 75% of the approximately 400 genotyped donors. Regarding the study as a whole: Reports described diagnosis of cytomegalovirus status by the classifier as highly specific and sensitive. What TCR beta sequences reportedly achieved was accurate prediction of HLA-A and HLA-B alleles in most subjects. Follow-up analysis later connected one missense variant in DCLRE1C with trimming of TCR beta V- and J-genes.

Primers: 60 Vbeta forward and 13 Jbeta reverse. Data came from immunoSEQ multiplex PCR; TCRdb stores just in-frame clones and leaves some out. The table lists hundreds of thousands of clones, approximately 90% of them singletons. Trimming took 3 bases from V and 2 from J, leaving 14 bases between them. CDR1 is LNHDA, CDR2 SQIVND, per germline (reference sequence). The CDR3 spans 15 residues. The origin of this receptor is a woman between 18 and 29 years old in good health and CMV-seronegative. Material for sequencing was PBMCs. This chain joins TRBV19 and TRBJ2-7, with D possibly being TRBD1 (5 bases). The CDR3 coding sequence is TGTGCCAGTAGTATGAAAGACAGTACTACCTACGAGCAGTACTTC. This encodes CASSMKDSTTYEQYF.